The 7 T cell receptor beta chains presented below share a single source sample, sequenced in a study of blood T cell repertoires in COVID-19. Some clones are missing from TCRdb's copy, which holds only in-frame ones; the method was immunoSEQ multiplex PCR. Of under 200,000 clones listed, 87% are singletons. Sequenced sample: peripheral blood. The origin of the receptors is a man aged 40-49 years with active or convalescent COVID-19.

V is TRBV2 and J is TRBJ1-1, with unresolved D. Germline CDR1 SNHLY, CDR2 FYNNEI. The CDR3 is made up of 13 amino acids. Trimming took 9 bases from V and 2 from J, leaving 13 bases between them. Written as DNA, the CDR3 is TGTGCCAGAAGTCTCGGGGTTAACACTGAAGCTTTCTTT. Encoded protein: CARSLGVNTEAFF.

The V and J genes are TRBV3-1 (or the pseudogene TRBV3-2) and TRBJ1-1; TRBD1 is a possible D gene (5 bases). V was shortened by 6 bases and J by 4 bases, with 12 bases between the two germline ends. Germline V lookup: CDR1 LGHDT, CDR2 YNNKEL (reference sequence). The CDR3 length is 13 residues. CDR3 amino acids: CASRDGGGTEAFF. The CDR3 DNA reads as TGTGCCAGCAGGGACGGGGGGGGCACTGAAGCTTTCTTT.

V gene TRBV19 combines with J gene TRBJ2-5; 9 nucleotides match TRBD1. This CDR3 is 15 amino acids long. V gave up 3 bases and J gave up 7 bases; unmatched junction bases: 9. The germline CDR1 and CDR2 sequences are LNHDA and SQIVND (reference sequence). The CDR3, as DNA: TGTGCCAGTAGTATCCTGCGGGACAGGGTCGTGACCCAGTACTTC. Its protein product is CASSILRDRVVTQYF.

J is TRBJ1-1 and V is TRBV18; D is unclear. The germline V gene has CDR1 KGHSH and CDR2 LQKENI. V lost 8 bases and J lost 1, with 11 bases in between. This CDR3 region has 13 residues. CDR3 amino acids: CASAQAGNTEAFF. The CDR3 DNA sequence: TGTGCCAGCGCCCAAGCGGGGAACACTGAAGCTTTCTTT. The whole variable domain, remainder taken from reference TRBV18 and TRBJ1-1, is NAGVMQNPRHLVRRRGQEARLRCSPMKGHSHVYWYRQLPEEGLKFMVYLQKENIIDESGMPKERFSAEFPKEGPSILRIQQVVRGDSAAYFCASAQAGNTEAFFGQGTRLTVV.

The chain employs TRBV7-2 and TRBJ2-5; D perhaps matches TRBD1 (5 bases). The CDR3 consists of 13 residues. V dropped 5 bases and J dropped 7 bases, with 14 bases sitting between them. The V gene's germline CDR1 is SGHTA and CDR2 FQGNSA. CDR3 nucleotide sequence: TGTGCCAGCAGCGCCACCCACAGGCGGACCCAGTACTTC. Protein sequence: CASSATHRRTQYF.

This chain joins TRBV6-5 and TRBJ1-6; D possibly corresponds to TRBD1 (6 bases). Germline V gene lookup returns CDR1 MNHEY and CDR2 SVGAGI. Trimming removed 4 bases from V and 3 bases from J, with 10 bases in between. The CDR3 is 15 residues long. The CDR3 spells CASSSHRDYNSPLHF. The CDR3 DNA follows: TGTGCCAGCAGTTCCCACAGGGACTATAATTCACCCCTCCACTTT.

This chain links TRBV7-6 with TRBJ2-5; D call uncertain. Germline CDR1 SGHVS, CDR2 FNYEAQ. This CDR3 spans 11 amino acids. V was shortened by 6 bases and J by 5 bases, with 7 bases between the two germline ends. This chain's CDR3 is CASSSGETQYF. The CDR3 DNA reads TGTGCCAGCAGTTCCGGGGAGACCCAGTACTTC.